This T cell receptor (beta chain) came from a study of PD-1 blockade in classical Hodgkin lymphoma. Profiled with immunoSEQ multiplex PCR; TCRdb holds only in-frame clones, not every one. The sample shows 100,000 to 120,000 clones, roughly nine tenths of them seen only once. Time point noted: cycle 4 day 1 (C4D1), after less than 7 weeks of nivolumab. Exposure to brentuximab vedotin varied, and each patient had relapsed following autologous stem cell transplantation. The CDR3 is 14 amino acids. V was cut by 9 bases and J by 4 bases, with 17 bases left in between. Germline CDR1 reads SGHDT; CDR2 reads YYEEEE.

Sequences were derived from peripheral blood mononuclear cells (PBMCs), sampled before the fourth cycle of nivolumab. J is TRBJ1-5 and V is TRBV5-6; no reliable D call. The source of this sequence is a human donor with classical Hodgkin lymphoma. This CDR3 reads CAINPRVCNQPQHF. DNA of the CDR3: TGTGCCATCAACCCTAGGGTTTGTAATCAGCCCCAGCATTTT.